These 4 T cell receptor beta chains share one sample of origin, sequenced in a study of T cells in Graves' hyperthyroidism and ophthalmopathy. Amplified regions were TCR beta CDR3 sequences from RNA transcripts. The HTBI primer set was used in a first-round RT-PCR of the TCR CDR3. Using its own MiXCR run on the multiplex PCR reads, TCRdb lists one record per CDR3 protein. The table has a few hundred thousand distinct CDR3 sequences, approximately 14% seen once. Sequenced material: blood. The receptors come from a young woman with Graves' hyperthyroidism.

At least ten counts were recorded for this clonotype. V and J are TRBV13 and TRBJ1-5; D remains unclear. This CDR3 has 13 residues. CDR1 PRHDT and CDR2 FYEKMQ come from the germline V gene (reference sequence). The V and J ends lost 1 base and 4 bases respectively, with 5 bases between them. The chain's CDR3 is CASSLDHNQPQHF. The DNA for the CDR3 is TGTGCCAGCAGCTTAGATCATAATCAGCCCCAGCATTTT.

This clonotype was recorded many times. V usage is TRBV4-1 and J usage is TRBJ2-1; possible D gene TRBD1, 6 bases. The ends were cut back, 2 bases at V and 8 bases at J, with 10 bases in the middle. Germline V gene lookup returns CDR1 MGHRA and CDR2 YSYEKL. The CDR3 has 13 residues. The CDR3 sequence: CASSQHRTDEQFF. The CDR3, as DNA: TGCGCCAGCAGCCAACACAGGACAGATGAGCAGTTCTTC.

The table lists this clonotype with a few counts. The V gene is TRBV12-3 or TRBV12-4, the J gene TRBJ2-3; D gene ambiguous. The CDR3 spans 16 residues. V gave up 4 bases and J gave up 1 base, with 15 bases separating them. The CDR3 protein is CASSYRLSERTDTQYF. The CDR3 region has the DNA TGTGCCAGCAGTTATAGGTTGTCAGAACGCACAGATACGCAGTATTTT.

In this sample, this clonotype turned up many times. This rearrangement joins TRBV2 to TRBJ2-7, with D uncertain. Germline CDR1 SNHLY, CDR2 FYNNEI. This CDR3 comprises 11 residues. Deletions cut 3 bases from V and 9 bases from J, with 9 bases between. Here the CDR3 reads CASSEVGRQYF. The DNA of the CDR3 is TGTGCCAGCAGTGAGGTTGGCCGGCAGTACTTC. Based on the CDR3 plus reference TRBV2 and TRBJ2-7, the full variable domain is EPEVTQTPSHQVTQMGQEVILRCVPISNHLYFYWYRQILGQKVEFLVSFYNNEISEKSEIFDDQFSVERPDGSNFTLKIRSTKLEDSAMYFCASSEVGRQYFGPGTRLTVT.